One sample yielded the 11 T cell receptor beta chains listed below, sequenced in a study of blood T cell repertoires in COVID-19. Produced via immunoSEQ multiplex PCR; TCRdb's table is partial and in-frame only. The data hold about 140,000 clones, with 86% observed a single time. Sample: peripheral blood. The receptors stem from a woman aged 55-75 years with acute or convalescent COVID-19.

This clone was seen a handful of times. The chain employs TRBV7-9 and TRBJ2-7, with unresolved D. This CDR3 spans 13 amino acids. Trimming pared 4 bases from V and 3 bases from J, leaving 10 bases between. Per germline, CDR1 SEHNR and CDR2 FQNEAQ (reference sequence). CDR3 amino acids: CASSYWSDYEQYF. CDR3 sequence (DNA): TGTGCCAGCAGCTACTGGAGTGACTACGAGCAGTACTTC.

This chain uses TRBV7-2 with TRBJ1-2; possibly TRBD1 for D (5 bases). The CDR3 runs to 17 residues. Germline CDR1 SGHTA, CDR2 FQGNSA. Deletions cut 1 base from V and 8 bases from J, with 23 bases between. The CDR3 coding sequence is TGTGCCAGCAGCTTAGTCAGTCGGAGGGCAGGGTCGGAGGGCTACACCTTC. Translated, it gives CASSLVSRRAGSEGYTF.

This clone was detected ten times or more. V usage is TRBV7-9 and J usage is TRBJ2-7, with D possibly TRBD1 on 6 matching bases. Germline assignment: CDR1 SEHNR and CDR2 FQNEAQ (reference sequence). There are 14 residues in the CDR3. Trimming removed 1 base at V and 3 bases at J, with 10 bases between. Here the CDR3 reads CASSLVTGGYEQYF. The CDR3 bases are TGTGCCAGCAGCTTAGTGACAGGCGGCTACGAGCAGTACTTC.

The chain is built from TRBV7-9 and TRBJ2-7; D unclear. The germline CDR1 and CDR2 sequences are SEHNR and FQNEAQ (reference sequence). V shed 5 bases and J shed 5 bases, with 10 bases lying between them. The CDR3 runs to 12 residues. The CDR3, as DNA: TGTGCCAGCAGCCCCGTTTCCCACGAGCAGTACTTC. Translation gives CASSPVSHEQYF.

The rearrangement uses TRBV5-1 and TRBJ2-2; D is possibly TRBD2 (6 bases). CDR3 length: 15 amino acids. Germline V gene lookup returns CDR1 SGHRS and CDR2 YFSETQ. V lost 2 bases to trimming and J lost 4 bases, with 12 bases between them. The CDR3, as DNA: TGCGCCAGCAGCTTCGGGTGGGGAGGCACCGGGGAGCTGTTTTTT. This encodes CASSFGWGGTGELFF.

The chain recombines TRBV27 with TRBJ2-2; D perhaps matches TRBD1 (5 bases). CDR1 and CDR2 from the germline V gene are MNHEY and SMNVEV (reference sequence). Trimming removed 2 bases at V and 8 bases at J, with 18 bases between. This CDR3 comprises 16 residues. The CDR3 nucleotides are TGTGCCAGCAGTTTAGCTGTCGCGAAGGGGATTGGGGAGCTGTTTTTT. Amino acid sequence: CASSLAVAKGIGELFF.

The chain is built from TRBV7-9 and TRBJ2-1; 10 positions match TRBD1. V shed 5 bases and J 8 bases; nucleotides not matched to a gene: 9. Germline V gene lookup returns CDR1 SEHNR and CDR2 FQNEAQ (reference sequence). The CDR3 covers 15 residues. CDR3 DNA: TGTGCCAGCAGCCTAAGCGGGACAGGGGTCGATGAGCAGTTCTTC. This translates into CASSLSGTGVDEQFF.

The V and J genes are TRBV7-9 and TRBJ2-3; possible D gene TRBD2, 6 bases. The CDR3 is made up of 16 amino acids. Germline V lookup: CDR1 SEHNR, CDR2 FQNEAQ (reference sequence). Trimming stripped 6 bases from V and 6 bases from J, with 22 bases between. In nucleotides, the CDR3 is TGTGCCAGCAGTCCCCCCCAGGCGGGGCTCGGGGATACGCAGTATTTT. It is translated as CASSPPQAGLGDTQYF.

The V gene is TRBV7-8, the J gene TRBJ1-6, with 7 bases lining up with TRBD1. There are 17 residues in the CDR3. CDR1 is SGHVS, CDR2 FQNEAQ, per germline. V lost 1 base, J lost 8 bases, and 11 bases stayed unmatched. The CDR3 is CASSLEAAGGLYSPLHF. The DNA for the CDR3 is TGTGCCAGCAGCTTAGAGGCGGCAGGGGGTCTTTATTCACCCCTCCACTTT.

The V and J genes are TRBV24-1 and TRBJ2-1, with 10 bases fitting TRBD1. Trimming cost V 4 bases and J 6 bases; bases outside gene matches: 8. The CDR3 extends over 16 amino acids. In germline, CDR1 is KGHDR, CDR2 SFDVKD. The CDR3 is CATSDPTGGVGNEQFF. In DNA, the CDR3 is TGTGCCACCAGTGACCCGACAGGGGGCGTGGGCAATGAGCAGTTCTTC.

The V gene is TRBV3-1 (or the pseudogene TRBV3-2), the J gene TRBJ1-6, with D possibly being TRBD1 (6 bases). V gave up 3 bases and J gave up 7 bases, with 10 bases separating them. This CDR3 region has 14 residues. From germline, CDR1 is LGHDT and CDR2 YNNKEL (reference sequence). The CDR3: CASSHPGVNSPLHF. CDR3 sequence (DNA): TGTGCCAGCAGCCACCCAGGGGTAAATTCACCCCTCCACTTT.